Below are 32 T cell receptor beta chains sequenced from a single sample in a study of blood T cell repertoires in COVID-19. Clones were sequenced by immunoSEQ multiplex PCR, and TCRdb holds only the in-frame ones, with some missing. The table lists about 89,000 clones, 80% of them singletons. The material sequenced was peripheral blood. These receptors came from an elderly woman with acute or convalescent COVID-19.

The CDR3: CASSPGTSSEQYF. As DNA, the CDR3 is TGTGCCAGCAGCCCCGGGACTAGCTCCGAGCAGTACTTC. The chain employs TRBV7-3 and TRBJ2-7; 9 bases are a match to TRBD2. Trimming took 5 bases from V and 6 from J; bases not matched to a gene: 5. Germline CDR1 SGHTA, CDR2 FQGTGA. The CDR3 totals 13 residues.

The chain carries TRBV19 and TRBJ1-5; TRBD1 matches 7 bases. This CDR3 contains 13 residues. J lost 6 bases, V lost 6 bases, and 5 bases had no gene match. Germline lookup yields CDR1 LNHDA and CDR2 SQIVND (reference sequence). CDR3 loop: CASSRDRVQPQHF. CDR3 sequence (DNA): TGTGCCAGTAGCCGAGACAGGGTTCAGCCCCAGCATTTT.

This clone turned up a few times. The V call is TRBV4-1, the J call TRBJ2-3; possibly TRBD1 for D (5 bases). The CDR3 sequence is 17 residues long. Between the trimmed V and J ends, which lost 4 bases and 2 bases, there was a span of 19 bases. Looked up from germline, CDR1 is MGHRA and CDR2 is YSYEKL. The CDR3 bases are TGCGCCAGCAGCCCAACTTCGACAGCGCCTAACACAGATACGCAGTATTTT. This encodes CASSPTSTAPNTDTQYF.

V is TRBV10-3 and J is TRBJ2-5; TRBD2 aligns across 7 bases. Germline loops: CDR1 ENHRY, CDR2 SYGVKD. The CDR3 runs to 15 residues. The junction had 4 bases not matched to a gene; V was cut back by 0 bases and J by 3 bases. The CDR3 DNA is TGTGCCATCAGTGAGTCGACCGGGGGGAAAGAGACCCAGTACTTC. This sequence encodes CAISESTGGKETQYF.

The chain carries TRBV5-4 and TRBJ2-5; 10 bases match TRBD2. V gave up 5 bases and J gave up 4 bases; unmatched junction bases: 2. CDR1 is SGHNT and CDR2 is YYREEE in the germline V gene (reference sequence). This CDR3 has 13 residues. CDR3 residues: CASRLAGGETQYF. The CDR3, as DNA: TGTGCCAGCAGGTTAGCGGGAGGAGAGACCCAGTACTTC.

J is TRBJ2-2 and V is TRBV3-1 (or the pseudogene TRBV3-2); 11 bases line up with TRBD1. CDR3 length: 14 residues. CDR1 LGHDT and CDR2 YNNKEL come from the germline V gene (reference sequence). V trimming: 4 bases; J trimming: 6 bases; junction bases outside the gene matches: 1. CDR3 coding DNA: TGTGCCAGCAGCCGGACAGGGGGCCCCGGGGAGCTGTTTTTT. It is translated as CASSRTGGPGELFF.

The V and J genes are TRBV19 and TRBJ2-1; tentative D call: TRBD2 (6 bases). Trimming cost V 7 bases and J 10 bases, with 20 bases left between them. The germline V gene encodes CDR1 LNHDA and CDR2 SQIVND (reference sequence). The CDR3 runs to 14 residues. CDR3 loop: CASNEGTLRGEQFF. CDR3 nucleotide sequence: TGTGCCAGTAATGAGGGCACCCTCCGGGGGGAGCAGTTCTTC.

This chain joins TRBV9 and TRBJ2-7, with 7 positions matching TRBD2. CDR1 and CDR2 from the germline V gene are SGDLS and YYNGEE. The V gene end was trimmed by 3 bases and the J gene end by 1 base; junction bases not matched to a gene: 4. The CDR3 sequence is 14 residues long. The CDR3 DNA reads as TGTGCCAGCAGCGCTAGCGGAAATTCCTACGAGCAGTACTTC. Encoded protein: CASSASGNSYEQYF.

This clone turned up a few times. The CDR3, as DNA: TGTGCCAGCAGTTACTCGCTAGCGGGGTGGCAAGAGACCCAGTACTTC. This encodes CASSYSLAGWQETQYF. This chain links TRBV6-5 with TRBJ2-5; TRBD2 agrees at 9 bases. The trim removed 0 bases at V and 2 bases at J, leaving 4 bases unmatched. Germline CDR1 MNHEY, CDR2 SVGAGI. This CDR3 has 16 amino acids.

CDR3 region: CASSPRDSQRETQYF. CDR3 in DNA: TGTGCCAGCAGCCCCCGGGACAGCCAACGAGAGACCCAGTACTTC. The V call is TRBV3-1 (or the pseudogene TRBV3-2), the J call TRBJ2-5; 7 nucleotides agree with TRBD1. V lost 4 bases and J lost 4; bases outside the gene matches: 9. The CDR3 sequence is 15 residues long. Germline V gene sequence: CDR1 LGHDT, CDR2 YNNKEL (reference sequence).

The chain uses TRBV9 and TRBJ2-3, with TRBD1 identical over 7 bases. Germline V CDR1 and CDR2: SGDLS, YYNGEE. The length of the CDR3 is 14 residues. V lost 4 bases to trimming and J lost 7 bases; unmatched junction nucleotides: 9. The CDR3 sequence: CASSPRTGLNTQYF. CDR3 in DNA: TGTGCCAGCAGCCCTCGGACAGGCTTAAATACGCAGTATTTT.

The chain carries TRBV19 and TRBJ1-5; 8 nucleotides line up with TRBD1. The CDR3 has 15 residues. Germline lookup yields CDR1 LNHDA and CDR2 SQIVND (reference sequence). The junction had 8 bases not matched to a gene; V was cut back by 5 bases and J by 5 bases. This chain's CDR3 is CASSLSQGGDQPQHF. CDR3 coding DNA: TGTGCCAGTAGTCTCTCACAGGGGGGGGATCAGCCCCAGCATTTT.

The chain has TRBV7-2 and TRBJ1-3, with D maybe TRBD1 (5 bases). Per the germline V gene, CDR1 is SGHTA and CDR2 is FQGNSA. Trimming pared 0 bases from V and 2 bases from J, leaving 5 bases between. The CDR3 covers 14 residues. The CDR3 here is CASSLAGAGNTIYF. The CDR3 nucleotides are TGTGCCAGCAGCTTAGCAGGGGCTGGAAACACCATATATTTT.

The rearrangement uses TRBV29-1 and TRBJ1-1, with D possibly matching TRBD1 (6 bases). Trimming pared 7 bases from V and 1 base from J, leaving 10 bases between. The CDR3 extends over 12 amino acids. The V gene's germline CDR1 is SQVTM and CDR2 ANQGSEA. In nucleotides, the CDR3 is TGCAGCGCCGCCAGGGGGAACACTGAAGCTTTCTTT. Protein: CSAARGNTEAFF. The full variable domain, completed using reference TRBV29-1 and TRBJ1-1, is SAVISQKPSRDICQRGTSLTIQCQVDSQVTMMFWYRQQPGQSLTLIATANQGSEATYESGFVIDKFPISRPNLTFSTLTVSNMSPEDSSIYLCSAARGNTEAFFGQGTRLTVV.

This clone was seen once. This sequence joins TRBV3-1 (or the pseudogene TRBV3-2) and TRBJ2-1; 13 bases are shared with TRBD2. The CDR3 extends over 17 amino acids. With 0 bases clipped from V and 7 bases from J, the junction kept 6 bases outside the gene matches. Germline V gene data show CDR1 as LGHDT and CDR2 as YNNKEL (reference sequence). The CDR3, as DNA: TGTGCCAGCAGCCAAGACTTACTAGCGGGGGGGCCAAATGAGCAGTTCTTC. Translation: CASSQDLLAGGPNEQFF.

The chain links TRBV25-1 to TRBJ2-2; 10 nucleotides align to TRBD1. The CDR3 extends over 16 amino acids. CDR1 is MGHDK and CDR2 is SYGVNS in the germline V gene. Trimming removed 5 bases from V and 4 bases from J; junction bases left unmatched: 7. The CDR3 nucleotides are TGTGCCAGCAGTAATCGGACAGGGGGGACCACCGGGGAGCTGTTTTTT. Encoded protein: CASSNRTGGTTGELFF.

V and J are TRBV24-1 and TRBJ2-3; 12 nucleotides agree with TRBD1. V was clipped by 3 bases and J by 4 bases; unmatched bases: 16. The CDR3 consists of 20 residues. CDR1 and CDR2 (germline): KGHDR, SFDVKD. In DNA form, the CDR3 reads TGTGCCACCAGTGATCCGGGTTCCGTAACCGGGACAGGGGGCCCAGATACGCAGTATTTT. Its protein product is CATSDPGSVTGTGGPDTQYF.

This clone was counted only a few times. The rearrangement joins TRBV9 to TRBJ1-1; 9 positions match TRBD1. Germline CDR1 and CDR2: SGDLS and YYNGEE. V dropped 4 bases and J dropped 3; count of bases not matched to a gene: 4. The CDR3 covers 14 residues. The CDR3 is CASSTGQGYTEAFF. CDR3 nucleotide sequence: TGTGCCAGCAGCACCGGACAGGGGTACACTGAAGCTTTCTTT.

The chain couples TRBV3-1 (or the pseudogene TRBV3-2) to TRBJ2-7, with 7 bases aligning to TRBD1. Losses at the gene ends were 1 base for V and 2 bases for J; bases not matched to a gene: 5. Germline V gives CDR1 LGHDT, CDR2 YNNKEL (reference sequence). The CDR3 extends over 15 amino acids. CDR3: CASSQAPGTAYEQYF. CDR3 in DNA: TGTGCCAGCAGCCAAGCGCCGGGGACAGCCTACGAGCAGTACTTC.

This clone appeared a single time. This rearrangement joins TRBV7-2 to TRBJ2-6; possibly TRBD1 for D (5 bases). The V end lost 1 base, the J end lost 4 bases, and 11 bases lay between the germline ends. From germline, CDR1 is SGHTA and CDR2 FQGNSA. The CDR3 extends over 16 amino acids. The CDR3 DNA sequence: TGTGCCAGCAGCTTAGTTCTAGGGGCCGGGGCCAACGTCCTGACTTTC. This gives the protein CASSLVLGAGANVLTF.

The chain recombines TRBV7-8 with TRBJ2-4, with a possible D match to TRBD2 (5 bases). The CDR3 loop spans 15 amino acids. Germline V gives CDR1 SGHVS, CDR2 FQNEAQ. V lost 7 bases to trimming and J lost 1 base, with 14 bases between them. As DNA, the CDR3 is TGTGCCAGCACCACACTAGGGTTTGCCAAAAACATTCAGTACTTC. This codes for CASTTLGFAKNIQYF.

The rearrangement uses TRBV30 and TRBJ2-3; 8 bases line up with TRBD1. The germline V gene has CDR1 GTSNPN and CDR2 SVGIG (reference sequence). Trimming at V came to 0 bases and at J to 5 bases, leaving 7 bases not matched to a gene. The CDR3 has 15 residues. This CDR3 reads CAWSVGRGHGDTQYF. CDR3 sequence (DNA): TGTGCCTGGAGTGTCGGCAGGGGGCATGGAGATACGCAGTATTTT. The variable domain in full, with the rest retrieved from reference TRBV30 and TRBJ2-3, is SQTIHQWPATLVQPVGSPLSLECTVEGTSNPNLYWYRQAAGRGLQLLFYSVGIGQISSEVPQNLSASRPQDRQFILSSKKLLLSDSGFYLCAWSVGRGHGDTQYFGPGTRLTVL.

This clone was picked up one time. The rearrangement links TRBV7-2 to TRBJ1-2; D is undetermined. The V end was cut by 2 bases, the J end by 4 bases, with 14 bases between. The length of the CDR3 is 15 residues. Germline CDR1 and CDR2: SGHTA and FQGNSA. The CDR3 reads CASSLTPASAYGYTF. CDR3 nucleotide sequence: TGTGCCAGCAGCTTAACCCCCGCCAGTGCCTATGGCTACACCTTC.

A few counts support this clone. The genes are TRBV30 and TRBJ1-6, with 7 bases identical to TRBD1. Losses at the gene ends were 2 bases for V and 7 bases for J; bases not matched to a gene: 5. Germline loops: CDR1 GTSNPN, CDR2 SVGIG (reference sequence). The CDR3 runs to 14 residues. As DNA, the CDR3 is TGTGCCTGGAGTAAAGGGACAGAAAATTCACCCCTCCACTTT. Translating it yields CAWSKGTENSPLHF. The whole variable domain, remainder taken from reference TRBV30 and TRBJ1-6, is SQTIHQWPATLVQPVGSPLSLECTVEGTSNPNLYWYRQAAGRGLQLLFYSVGIGQISSEVPQNLSASRPQDRQFILSSKKLLLSDSGFYLCAWSKGTENSPLHFGNGTRLTVT.

The V and J genes are TRBV29-1 and TRBJ1-3; 7 positions agree with TRBD1. CDR1 is SQVTM, CDR2 ANQGSEA, per germline. Trimming at V came to 4 bases and at J to 1 base, leaving 4 bases not matched to a gene. The CDR3 sequence is 14 residues long. The CDR3 loop reads CSVGPGGSGNTIYF. The CDR3, as DNA: TGCAGCGTTGGCCCAGGGGGGTCTGGAAACACCATATATTTT.

The chain employs TRBV24-1 and TRBJ2-5; 7 nucleotides line up with TRBD1. CDR1 is KGHDR and CDR2 is SFDVKD in the germline V gene. The CDR3 extends over 15 amino acids. Trimming took 3 bases from V and 1 from J; bases not matched to a gene: 4. The DNA for the CDR3 is TGTGCCACCAGTGATCAGACAGGGTCCCAAGAGACCCAGTACTTC. Its protein product is CATSDQTGSQETQYF.

J is TRBJ2-1 and V is TRBV19, with 11 bases matching TRBD2. The CDR3 totals 15 residues. Germline CDR1 and CDR2: LNHDA and SQIVND (reference sequence). J was trimmed by 9 bases and V by 1 base; bases with no gene match: 5. The CDR3 DNA is TGTGCCAGTAGTATAGGTAGCGGGAGGGCCTCTGAGCAGTTCTTC. The encoded protein is CASSIGSGRASEQFF.

The chain carries TRBV5-1 and TRBJ2-5; 9 positions agree with TRBD2. This CDR3 contains 15 residues. The germline V gene has CDR1 SGHRS and CDR2 YFSETQ. Unmatched junction bases numbered 3, after V lost 2 bases and J lost 1 base. The CDR3 DNA reads as TGCGCCAGCAGCTTTAGCGGGGGTTTCCAAGAGACCCAGTACTTC. It yields the protein CASSFSGGFQETQYF.

V usage is TRBV1 and J usage is TRBJ2-3; TRBD2, the table's D call, was not compared with the DNA. TRBV1 is reported as a pseudogene. The CDR3 runs 16 residues. CDR3 amino acids: CTSSQSTSACTDTQYF. The CDR3 DNA reads TGCACCAGCAGCCAGAGCACTAGCGCCTGCACAGATACGCAGTATTTT.

The rearrangement joins TRBV24-1 to TRBJ2-1; 10 bases match TRBD2. V shed 4 bases, J shed 5 bases, and the junction held 7 bases outside the gene matches. CDR3 length equals 16 residues. CDR1 and CDR2 (germline): KGHDR, SFDVKD. CDR3 in DNA: TGTGCCACCAGTGAAGCTAGCGGGAGTCAGGACAATGAGCAGTTCTTC. Its translation is CATSEASGSQDNEQFF.

The chain uses TRBV27 and TRBJ2-7; unclear D gene. The CDR3 extends over 15 amino acids. Germline V gives CDR1 MNHEY, CDR2 SMNVEV (reference sequence). V was pared by 10 bases and J by 3 bases, with 22 bases between. CDR3 protein: CATSRSYYGDYEQYF. DNA of the CDR3: TGTGCCACCTCAAGGAGCTACTATGGCGACTACGAGCAGTACTTC.

This clone was observed a handful of times. The chain joins TRBV3-1 (or the pseudogene TRBV3-2) to TRBJ1-1; maybe TRBD1 (6 bases). Germline-derived CDR1 and CDR2 are LGHDT and YNNKEL (reference sequence). The germline V and J ends were trimmed by 10 bases and 1 base, with 22 bases remaining between them. CDR3 size: 16 residues. DNA of the CDR3: TGTGCCACCCAGCCACAGGGTCGAGGAGGGAACACTGAAGCTTTCTTT. Translating gives CATQPQGRGGNTEAFF.